One and the same sample provided the 7 T cell receptor beta chains below, sequenced in a study of control samples from healthy donors and cancer patients. Data came from immunoSEQ multiplex PCR; TCRdb stores just in-frame clones and leaves some out. The sample includes roughly 150,000 clones, roughly 93% of them seen just once. The specimen was blood. The origin of the receptors is a man aged 18 to 29 in good health.

The chain combines TRBV7-2 with TRBJ2-3; the D gene is possibly TRBD2 (5 bases). With 3 bases removed from V and 5 bases from J, the gap between germline ends came to 12 bases. This CDR3 is built from 14 residues. Germline-derived CDR1 and CDR2 are SGHTA and FQGNSA. CDR3 sequence reads: CASSFSGSGDTQYF. The CDR3 region has the DNA TGTGCCAGCAGCTTCTCGGGGTCCGGAGATACGCAGTATTTT.

The chain uses TRBV28 and TRBJ1-1; 8 bases are shared with TRBD1. Germline V lookup: CDR1 MDHEN, CDR2 SYDVKM. V dropped 4 bases and J dropped 2; count of bases not matched to a gene: 3. The CDR3 is made up of 14 amino acids. CDR3 DNA: TGTGCCAGCAGTTCGGGACAGGCTAACACTGAAGCTTTCTTT. Protein: CASSSGQANTEAFF.

The V gene is TRBV28, the J gene TRBJ1-4; the D gene is possibly TRBD1 (5 bases). Germline lookup yields CDR1 MDHEN and CDR2 SYDVKM. Trimming removed 5 bases at V and 6 bases at J, with 19 bases between. The CDR3 extends over 16 amino acids. The CDR3 region is CASSPPPPGRYEKLFF. CDR3 coding DNA: TGTGCCAGCAGTCCACCTCCGCCAGGGAGGTATGAAAAACTGTTTTTT.

CDR3 in amino acids: CASSLVPVDYEQYF. CDR3 in DNA: TGTGCCAGCAGCTTAGTGCCCGTCGACTACGAGCAGTACTTC. This chain connects TRBV7-6 to TRBJ2-7, with no clear D. The CDR3 extends over 14 amino acids. Germline V gene sequence: CDR1 SGHVS, CDR2 FNYEAQ. V was shortened by 1 base and J by 3 bases, with 10 bases between the two germline ends.

This chain uses TRBV5-4 with TRBJ2-7; tentatively, D is TRBD1 or TRBD2 (5 bases each). Germline values: CDR1 SGHNT, CDR2 YYREEE (reference sequence). Trimming cost V 2 bases and J 0 bases, with 9 bases left between them. The CDR3 is 14 residues long. This CDR3 reads CASSFPGRSYEQYF. The CDR3 coding sequence is TGTGCCAGCAGCTTTCCGGGGCGCTCCTACGAGCAGTACTTC.

The CDR3 sequence: CASSQTRTSVETQYF. CDR3 nucleotide sequence: TGTGCCAGCAGTCAAACCCGGACTAGCGTAGAGACCCAGTACTTC. V is TRBV3-1 (or the pseudogene TRBV3-2) and J is TRBJ2-5, with TRBD2 matching over 9 bases. Trimming removed 6 bases from V and 4 bases from J; junction bases left unmatched: 9. Germline loops: CDR1 LGHDT, CDR2 YNNKEL (reference sequence). The CDR3 extends over 15 amino acids.

The rearrangement uses TRBV6-5 and TRBJ2-3; D remains ambiguous. This CDR3 is built from 12 residues. V lost 6 bases, J lost 6 bases, and 10 bases lay in between. Germline values: CDR1 MNHEY, CDR2 SVGAGI. CDR3 amino acids: CASSSPSDTQYF. The CDR3 DNA sequence: TGTGCCAGCAGCTCCCCCAGTGATACGCAGTATTTT.